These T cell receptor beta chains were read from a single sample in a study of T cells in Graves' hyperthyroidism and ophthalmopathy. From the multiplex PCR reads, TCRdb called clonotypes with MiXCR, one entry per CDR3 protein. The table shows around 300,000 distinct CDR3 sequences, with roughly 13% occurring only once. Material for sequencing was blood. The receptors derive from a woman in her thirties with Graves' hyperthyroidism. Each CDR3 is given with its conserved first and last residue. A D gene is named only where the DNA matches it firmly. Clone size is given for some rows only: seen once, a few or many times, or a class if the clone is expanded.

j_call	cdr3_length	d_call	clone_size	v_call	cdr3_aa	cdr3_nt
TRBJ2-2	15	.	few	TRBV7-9	CASSLSLRAAGELFF	TGTGCCAGCAGCTTATCTCTGAGGGCGGCCGGGGAGCTGTTTTTT
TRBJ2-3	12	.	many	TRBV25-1	CASSERTDTQYF	TGTGCCAGCAGTGAACGCACAGATACGCAGTATTTT
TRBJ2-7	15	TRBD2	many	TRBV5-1	CASSTDGTGGFGQYF	TGCGCCAGCAGCACCGACGGGACGGGGGGTTTCGGGCAGTACTTC
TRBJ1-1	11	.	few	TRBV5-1	CASSQDGEAFF	TGCGCCAGCAGCCAGGACGGTGAAGCTTTCTTT
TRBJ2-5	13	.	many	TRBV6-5	CASSYFVGETQYF	TGTGCCAGCAGTTACTTTGTCGGGGAGACCCAGTACTTC
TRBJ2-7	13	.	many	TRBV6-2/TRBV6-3	CASSYPPGYEQYF	TGTGCCAGCAGTTACCCCCCGGGATACGAGCAGTACTTC
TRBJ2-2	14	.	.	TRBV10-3	CASVGGANTGELFF	TGTGCCTCAGTCGGAGGGGCGAACACCGGGGAGCTGTTTTTT
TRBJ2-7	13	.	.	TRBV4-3	CASSQEKGREQYF	TGCGCCAGCAGCCAAGAAAAGGGAAGGGAGCAGTACTTC
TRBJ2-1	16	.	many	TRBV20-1	CSARALGSESYNEQFF	TGCAGTGCTAGGGCCCTGGGGAGCGAATCTTACAATGAGCAGTTCTTC
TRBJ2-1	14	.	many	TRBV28	CASSWRQGRNEQFF	TGTGCCAGCAGTTGGAGGCAGGGGCGGAATGAGCAGTTCTTC
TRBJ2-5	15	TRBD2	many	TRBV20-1	CSAYSGLASQETQYF	TGCAGTGCGTACTCGGGACTAGCGTCCCAAGAGACCCAGTACTTC
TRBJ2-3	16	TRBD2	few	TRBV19	CASTKEPSGSIDTQYF	TGTGCCAGTACTAAGGAGCCTAGCGGGAGTATTGATACGCAGTATTTT
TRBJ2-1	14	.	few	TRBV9	CASSVAGTYNEQFF	TGTGCCAGCAGCGTTGCTGGAACCTACAATGAGCAGTTCTTC
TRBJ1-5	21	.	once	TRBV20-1	CSASNLWDLWTRDVSNQPQHF	TGCAGTGCTAGCAACCTATGGGACCTTTGGACCAGGGACGTTAGCAATCAGCCCCAGCATTTT
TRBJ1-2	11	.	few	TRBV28	CASSGASGYTF	TGTGCCAGCAGTGGGGCAAGCGGCTACACCTTC
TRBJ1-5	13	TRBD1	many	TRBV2	CASGTGAWQPQHF	TGTGCCAGCGGCACAGGGGCCTGGCAGCCCCAGCATTTT
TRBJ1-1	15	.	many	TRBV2	CASSDPWGGRDEAFF	TGTGCCAGCAGTGATCCCTGGGGGGGGCGTGATGAAGCTTTCTTT
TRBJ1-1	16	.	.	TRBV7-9	CASSLDKGPANTEAFF	TGTGCCAGCAGCTTAGATAAGGGCCCAGCGAACACTGAAGCTTTCTTT
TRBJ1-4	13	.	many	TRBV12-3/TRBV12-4	CASRLRANEKLFF	TGTGCCAGCAGACTCCGGGCCAATGAAAAACTGTTTTTT
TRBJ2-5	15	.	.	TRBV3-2	CASSRAGDERETQYF	TGTGCCAGCAGCCGAGCGGGAGATGAAAGAGAGACCCAGTACTTC
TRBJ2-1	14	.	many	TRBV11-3	CASSPRKSTDEQFF	TGTGCCAGCAGCCCCAGGAAGTCTACGGATGAGCAGTTCTTC
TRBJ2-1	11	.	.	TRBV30	CACTTYNEQFF	TGTGCCTGTACTACCTACAATGAGCAGTTCTTC
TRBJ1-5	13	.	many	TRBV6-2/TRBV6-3	CASSSYSNQPQHF	TGTGCCAGCAGTTCGTATAGCAATCAGCCCCAGCATTTT
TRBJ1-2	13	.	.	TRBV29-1	CSVGPGPGYGYTF	TGCAGCGTTGGACCAGGCCCAGGCTATGGCTACACCTTC
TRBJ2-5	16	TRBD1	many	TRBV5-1	CASSSNPGTGQETQYF	TGCGCCAGCAGCTCGAATCCCGGGACAGGCCAAGAGACCCAGTACTTC
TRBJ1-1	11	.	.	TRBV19	CAAQTWGGAFF	TGTGCCGCCCAAACTTGGGGTGGGGCTTTCTTT
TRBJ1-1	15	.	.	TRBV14	CASSQDPEGNTEAFF	TGTGCCAGCAGCCAAGATCCGGAAGGGAACACTGAAGCTTTCTTT
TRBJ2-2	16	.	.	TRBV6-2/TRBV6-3	CASTFDREVDTGELFF	TGTGCCAGCACCTTCGACCGGGAAGTCGACACCGGGGAGCTGTTTTTT
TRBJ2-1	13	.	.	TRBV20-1	CSASSPRDNEQFF	TGCAGTGCTAGTTCCCCGAGGGACAATGAGCAGTTCTTC
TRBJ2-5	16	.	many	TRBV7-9	CASSLGSGTLGETQYF	TGTGCCAGCAGCTTAGGGTCCGGGACGCTGGGCGAGACCCAGTACTTC
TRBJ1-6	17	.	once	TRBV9	CASSAAGGPTPNSPLHF	TGTGCCAGCAGCGCGGCGGGGGGCCCTACGCCGAATTCACCCCTCCACTTT
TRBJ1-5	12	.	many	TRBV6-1	CASSQAEWAQHF	TGTGCCAGCAGCCAAGCGGAATGGGCCCAGCATTTT
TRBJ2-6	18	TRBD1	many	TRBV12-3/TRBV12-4	CASTPQPGQGSGANVLTF	TGTGCCAGCACCCCTCAGCCGGGACAGGGTAGTGGGGCCAACGTCCTGACTTTC
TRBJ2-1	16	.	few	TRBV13	CASSLKQARGNNEQFF	TGTGCCAGCAGCTTAAAACAAGCCCGAGGGAACAATGAGCAGTTCTTC
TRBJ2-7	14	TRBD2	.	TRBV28	CTSLGGRVSYEQYF	TGTACCAGCCTAGGCGGGAGGGTTTCCTACGAGCAGTACTTC
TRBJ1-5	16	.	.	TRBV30	CAWSVNYVDSNQPQHF	TGTGCCTGGAGCGTAAATTATGTCGATAGCAATCAGCCCCAGCATTTT
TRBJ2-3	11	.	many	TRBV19	CASSTRDTQYF	TGTGCCAGTAGTACACGAGATACGCAGTATTTT
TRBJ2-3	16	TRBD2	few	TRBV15	CATSRGTSGRGDTQYF	TGTGCCACCAGCAGAGGGACTAGCGGGAGAGGAGATACGCAGTATTTT
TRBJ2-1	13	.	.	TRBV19	CASSIDRGDEQFF	TGTGCCAGTAGTATAGACAGAGGCGATGAGCAGTTCTTC
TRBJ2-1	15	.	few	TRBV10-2	CASSESGGNYNEQFF	TGCGCCAGCAGTGAGTCTGGCGGTAATTACAATGAGCAGTTCTTC
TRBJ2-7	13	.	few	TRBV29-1	CSASTERNYEQYF	TGCAGCGCCTCGACCGAGAGAAACTACGAGCAGTACTTC
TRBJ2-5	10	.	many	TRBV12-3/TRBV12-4	CASGKETQYF	TGTGCCAGCGGAAAAGAGACCCAGTACTTC
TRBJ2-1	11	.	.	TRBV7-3	CASSTEGGMFF	TGTGCCAGCAGCACGGAGGGGGGAATGTTCTTC
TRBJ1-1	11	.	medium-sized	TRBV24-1	CATATNTEAFF	TGTGCCACCGCGACGAACACTGAAGCTTTCTTT
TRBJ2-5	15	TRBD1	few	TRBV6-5	CASSYSDRGAETQYF	TGTGCCAGCAGTTACTCGGACAGGGGAGCGGAGACCCAGTACTTC